This entry describes one TCR beta chain. Clones were read by immunoSEQ multiplex PCR, and TCRdb kept only the in-frame ones, dropping some. Here the sample spans fewer than 50,000 clones, 92% being singletons. The CDR3 has 18 amino acids. Per germline, CDR1 SGHKS and CDR2 YYEKEE (reference sequence). V shed 4 bases and J 2 bases; nucleotides not matched to a gene: 9. This record belongs to a study of T cell changes during pregnancy in multiple sclerosis. The sequence was obtained from a female donor with multiple sclerosis, enrolled in a pregnancy study. The V and J genes are TRBV5-5 and TRBJ2-7; 16 bases line up with TRBD2. The material sequenced was CD8+ T cells from peripheral blood mononuclear cells, taken in the third trimester of pregnancy. The CDR3 DNA reads as TGTGCCAGCAGCCCCGGGACTAGCGGGAGGGCCTTGGCCTACGAGCAGTACTTC. This encodes CASSPGTSGRALAYEQYF.